This T cell receptor beta chain was identified in a study of shared T cell receptors in the human thymus. CDR1 and CDR2 from the germline V gene are MNHNY and SVGAGI (reference sequence). CDR3 length: 14 amino acids. Trimming removed 11 bases from V and 6 bases from J; junction bases left unmatched: 11. Assay: immunoSEQ multiplex PCR; the TCRdb copy retains only in-frame clones and omits some. The data contain about 660,000 clones, approximately 89% of them singletons. These data were likewise used in another study, on human thymus T cells. This second study notes: Both thymic and peripheral blood repertoires showed apparently biased V and J usage. Related research found strongly overlapping thymic repertoires in unrelated individuals.

Material: thymocytes. The rearrangement joins TRBV6-6 to TRBJ2-1; 9 bases are a match to TRBD2. This clonotype originated in a boy under two years old with a congenital heart defect. Here the CDR3 reads CAYRSSGEINEQFF. The CDR3 nucleotides read TGTGCCTACCGATCTAGCGGGGAGATCAATGAGCAGTTCTTC.